Listed here is a single T cell receptor beta chain. Its target is unknown. These data are taken from a study of radiotherapy plus CTLA-4 blockade in lung cancer. Overall study: Of all patients, around 20% responded objectively and 30% to 35% showed disease control.

Overall study findings and caveats: In blood, early T cell clone dynamics reportedly predicted response best, together with interferon-beta. TCR clones originating in tumors grew in number in blood after radiotherapy plus ipilimumab.

Generated by immunoSEQ multiplex PCR, the TCRdb table keeps only in-frame clones and is missing some. The sample contains about 88,000 clones, approximately 79% of which appear only once. The V gene's germline CDR1 is KGHSH and CDR2 LQKENI. Trimming took 2 bases from V and 2 from J, leaving 13 bases between them. The CDR3 is made up of 15 amino acids. Patients with chemo-refractory metastatic non-small-cell lung cancer received focal radiation plus CTLA-4 blockade with ipilimumab. The receptor comes from a human donor with non-small cell lung cancer that progressed on radiotherapy plus ipilimumab. The material sequenced was peripheral blood, taken from a patient treated with radiotherapy plus ipilimumab. This sequence joins TRBV18 and TRBJ2-7; perhaps D is TRBD1 or TRBD2 (6 bases each). In DNA form, the CDR3 reads TGTGCCAGCTCACCAGGAGGGGGGAGCCCCTACGAGCAGTACTTC. This codes for CASSPGGGSPYEQYF.